The subject of this entry is one T cell receptor beta chain. Antigen unknown. CDR3 length equals 13 residues. Trimming removed 3 bases at V and 11 bases at J, with 14 bases between. From germline, CDR1 is LNHNV and CDR2 YYDKDF (reference sequence). On sorted subsets, replicate PCRs used about 180 ng DNA, or around 30,000 T cell genomes. Assay used: immunoSEQ multiplex PCR; TCRdb lists only in-frame clones, some missing. The data show about 230,000 clones, 65% seen once. The entry originates in a study of shared clonotypes between healthy human individuals. Study-wide context: Donors had three CD4 naive, three CD4 memory, two CD8 naive and one CD8 memory plate apiece. Study-wide points: Tissue TCR repertoires likely differ from these blood-only repertoires. The generation probabilities recorded for non-shared clonotypes fell below those of clonotypes shared by all four donors.

The chain carries TRBV15 and TRBJ2-1; D perhaps matches TRBD1 (7 bases). The sequenced sample was memory CD4+ T cells sorted from blood. Subset in this sample: CD45RA-negative fraction. This clonotype was obtained from a young man in good health. CDR3 in amino acids: CATSRPQGGKQFF. The DNA for the CDR3 is TGTGCCACCAGCAGGCCCCAGGGGGGCAAGCAGTTCTTC.